This T cell receptor beta chain was sequenced during a study of T cell responses to AZD1222 COVID-19 vaccine. Produced via immunoSEQ multiplex PCR; TCRdb's table is partial and in-frame only. The sample shows tens of thousands of clones, about 84% of them seen only once. This CDR3 is built from 14 residues. V lost 4 bases and J lost 4, with 13 bases in between. The germline gives CDR1 WSHSY, CDR2 SAAADI. The sample consisted of peripheral blood, taken on day 0 of AZD1222 vaccination. The sequence was collected from an adult in good health. V gene TRBV10-2 combines with J gene TRBJ1-2; D unresolved. CDR3 sequence: CASSVDGRGYGYTF. In DNA, the CDR3 is TGCGCCAGCAGTGTTGATGGCCGGGGCTATGGCTACACCTTC.